The clone carrying this TCR beta chain was observed many times. Its specificity is unknown. With 4 bases removed from V and 4 bases from J, the gap between germline ends came to 14 bases. The germline V gene encodes CDR1 MGHRA and CDR2 YSYEKL. This CDR3 is 15 amino acids long. This specimen comes from a study of early T cells in non-severe SARS-CoV-2 infection. Study-level background: Unpaired chains resulted from sequencing bulk RNA of unsorted whole blood. Study conclusions and caveats: In VDJdb matching, anti-spike CD8 responses were favored while private and CD4 specificities went missing.

Unique molecular identifiers were affixed to single, distinct cDNA molecules. TCRdb redid the calling of the 5' RACE reads with MiXCR, one entry per CDR3 protein. The sample shows tens of thousands of distinct CDR3 sequences, 8.5% to 10% of them seen only once. The receptor's source is an adult who was a healthcare worker with PCR-confirmed SARS-CoV-2 infection or an uninfected control (not recorded which). Sequenced sample: whole blood. The chain combines TRBV4-1 with TRBJ1-3; D call uncertain. The DNA for the CDR3 is TGCGCCAGCAGCCGAGACGGTCACCAAGGAAACACCATATATTTT. Protein: CASSRDGHQGNTIYF.